The 26 T cell receptor beta chains presented below share a single source sample, sequenced in a study of technical replicates of blood from a handful of donors. Sequencing used immunoSEQ multiplex PCR; TCRdb keeps in-frame clones, though not all of them. The sample carries about 79,000 clones, 75% to 95% recorded once. Sequences were obtained from T cells isolated from PBMCs. All receptors derive from a human donor in good health. Some clones in this sample may be carry-over from other donors' samples.

This clone has just one count. The rearrangement joins TRBV4-3 to TRBJ1-5, with unresolved D. The CDR3 consists of 15 residues. V shed 0 bases and J shed 7 bases, with 13 bases lying between them. Germline V gives CDR1 LGHNA, CDR2 YSLEER. CDR3 bases: TGCGCCAGCAGCCAAGATCGAGACTTTAGACAGCCCCAGCATTTT. As protein: CASSQDRDFRQPQHF.

The genes are TRBV7-3 and TRBJ2-3; D gene uncertain. The CDR3 totals 14 residues. CDR1 is SGHTA and CDR2 is FQGTGA in the germline V gene. The germline V and J ends were trimmed by 8 bases and 2 bases, with 14 bases remaining between them. The CDR3 loop reads CASGIQANTDTQYF. The CDR3 bases are TGTGCCAGCGGAATCCAGGCTAACACAGATACGCAGTATTTT.

V and J are TRBV29-1 and TRBJ2-7, with 10 bases identical to TRBD1. Unmatched junction bases numbered 10, after V lost 4 bases and J lost 7 bases. Germline V gene sequence: CDR1 SQVTM, CDR2 ANQGSEA. The CDR3 covers 14 residues. This chain's CDR3 is CSVGSGTGVEEQYF. DNA for the CDR3: TGCAGCGTTGGTTCCGGGACAGGGGTAGAGGAGCAGTACTTC.

V and J are TRBV6-1 and TRBJ2-5; TRBD1 is a possible D gene (5 bases). The CDR3 totals 14 residues. Trimming cost V 6 bases and J 1 base, with 12 bases left between them. The germline CDR1 and CDR2 sequences are MNHNS and SASEGT. This chain's CDR3 is CASSPQGRQETQYF. The CDR3 DNA reads as TGTGCCAGCAGCCCCCAGGGCCGCCAAGAGACCCAGTACTTC.

The chain uses TRBV28 and TRBJ1-3; TRBD1 is a possible D gene (5 bases). From germline, CDR1 is MDHEN and CDR2 SYDVKM. V was shortened by 1 base and J by 0 bases, with 7 bases between the two germline ends. The CDR3 spans 15 residues. The CDR3 DNA is TGTGCCAGCAGTTTATTTGGGGCCTCTGGAAACACCATATATTTT. Translated, it gives CASSLFGASGNTIYF.

The chain recombines TRBV11-2 with TRBJ1-2; 9 positions match TRBD1. J lost 4 bases, V lost 5 bases, and 5 bases had no gene match. This CDR3 contains 14 residues. Germline-derived CDR1 and CDR2 are SGHAT and FQNNGV. The CDR3 loop reads CASSTLQGAYGYTF. The CDR3 DNA reads TGTGCCAGCAGCACCCTACAGGGGGCCTATGGCTACACCTTC.

The chain uses TRBV12-5 and TRBJ2-1, with 12 nucleotides matching TRBD2. The germline CDR1 and CDR2 sequences are LGHNT and FRNRAP. V lost 7 bases and J lost 7; bases outside the gene matches: 8. The CDR3 spans 15 residues. The CDR3 DNA reads as TGTGCTAGTGCCCTTAGGGGACTAGCGGGTAATGAGCAGTTCTTC. This gives the protein CASALRGLAGNEQFF.

This clone has more than one count but fewer than ten. This rearrangement joins TRBV9 to TRBJ2-7; D might be TRBD1 (5 bases). Trimming pared 5 bases from V and 3 bases from J, leaving 15 bases between. The length of the CDR3 is 14 residues. Germline CDR1 and CDR2: SGDLS and YYNGEE. The chain's CDR3 is CASSSSSDNYEQYF. CDR3 bases: TGTGCCAGCAGTTCATCCTCGGACAACTACGAGCAGTACTTC.

The gene calls are TRBV28 and TRBJ2-7; TRBD2 matches 7 bases. Looked up from germline, CDR1 is MDHEN and CDR2 is SYDVKM. The V gene end was trimmed by 6 bases and the J gene end by 1 base; junction bases not matched to a gene: 12. CDR3 length: 16 residues. CDR3 nucleotides: TGTGCCAGCAGCTTTCTAGCGGATGCGACATCCTACGAGCAGTACTTC. Protein: CASSFLADATSYEQYF.

The V and J genes are TRBV12-5 and TRBJ2-5; D is perhaps TRBD1 (6 bases). Per the germline V gene, CDR1 is LGHNT and CDR2 is FRNRAP. The CDR3 contains 13 residues. Trimming took 6 bases from V and 1 from J, leaving 9 bases between them. The CDR3 coding sequence is TGTGCTAGTGGCCCGGACAGCCAAGAGACCCAGTACTTC. Encoded protein: CASGPDSQETQYF.

The chain is built from TRBV29-1 and TRBJ2-3; tentative D call: TRBD2 (6 bases). CDR1 SQVTM and CDR2 ANQGSEA come from the germline V gene. V was trimmed by 4 bases and J by 0 bases, leaving 8 bases between them. This CDR3 spans 13 amino acids. CDR3 residues: CSVAGTSTDTQYF. Here the CDR3 DNA reads TGCAGCGTTGCCGGGACTAGCACAGATACGCAGTATTTT.

The sample holds one count of this clone. The chain recombines TRBV5-1 with TRBJ2-3; possibly TRBD2 for D (5 bases). Germline V gene sequence: CDR1 SGHRS, CDR2 YFSETQ. V was pared by 5 bases and J by 0 bases, with 13 bases between. This CDR3 has 15 residues. Here the CDR3 reads CASSHSGPSTDTQYF. As DNA, the CDR3 is TGCGCCAGCAGTCACAGCGGTCCTAGCACAGATACGCAGTATTTT.

The chain recombines TRBV18 with TRBJ1-1; no definite D call. The germline CDR1 and CDR2 sequences are KGHSH and LQKENI. This CDR3 is built from 13 residues. Trimming shortened V by 2 bases and J by 1 base, and 5 bases separated the two germline ends. In DNA, the CDR3 is TGTGCCAGCTCACCAATGGCGAACACTGAAGCTTTCTTT. It codes for CASSPMANTEAFF.

This clone appeared a single time. V gene TRBV5-6 combines with J gene TRBJ2-3; TRBD2 matches at 11 bases. V was pared by 0 bases and J by 1 base, with 1 base of the junction left unmatched. Germline V CDR1 and CDR2: SGHDT, YYEEEE. The CDR3 consists of 16 residues. The CDR3 DNA follows: TGTGCCAGCAGCTTGGCACTAGCGGGAGGCACAGATACGCAGTATTTT. Protein: CASSLALAGGTDTQYF.

The chain uses TRBV4-2 and TRBJ2-4, with TRBD2 matching over 7 bases. Germline CDR1 and CDR2: LGHNA and YNFKEQ. V lost 1 base, J lost 5 bases, and 5 bases stayed unmatched. The CDR3 consists of 15 residues. CDR3 in amino acids: CASSQVSGTENIQYF. DNA for the CDR3: TGTGCCAGCAGCCAAGTGAGCGGGACTGAAAACATTCAGTACTTC.

This chain connects TRBV9 to TRBJ2-7, with D unclear. V was shortened by 2 bases and J by 3 bases, with 12 bases between the two germline ends. There are 14 residues in the CDR3. The germline CDR1 and CDR2 sequences are SGDLS and YYNGEE. CDR3: CASSVDSVRYEQYF. In DNA form, the CDR3 reads TGTGCCAGCAGCGTCGACTCTGTCCGCTACGAGCAGTACTTC.

This clone was observed a handful of times. The chain couples TRBV14 to TRBJ2-1, with D perhaps TRBD1 (6 bases). Germline CDR1 reads SGHDN; CDR2 reads FVKESK. V gave up 4 bases and J gave up 2 bases, with 6 bases separating them. The CDR3 is 13 amino acids. CDR3: CASSPGAYNEQFF. For the CDR3, the DNA is TGTGCCAGCAGCCCAGGGGCCTACAATGAGCAGTTCTTC.

The chain employs TRBV30 and TRBJ2-3; 11 positions match TRBD1. J lost 4 bases, V lost 6 bases, and 3 bases had no gene match. This CDR3 comprises 13 residues. Per germline, CDR1 GTSNPN and CDR2 SVGIG (reference sequence). The CDR3 region has the DNA TGTGCCTGCCGGGACAGGGGGGCAGATACGCAGTATTTT. The encoded protein is CACRDRGADTQYF.

The V and J genes are TRBV14 and TRBJ2-4; TRBD1 matches 7 bases. Looked up from germline, CDR1 is SGHDN and CDR2 is FVKESK. The CDR3 is 16 residues long. The V segment lost 0 bases and the J segment 4 bases; nucleotides outside the gene matches: 6. The CDR3 bases are TGTGCCAGCAGCCAAGATGGATGGGGACAGAAAAACATTCAGTACTTC. Translation: CASSQDGWGQKNIQYF.

This clone was observed a few times. J is TRBJ1-3 and V is TRBV5-1; D ambiguous. This CDR3 is built from 14 residues. Per germline, CDR1 SGHRS and CDR2 YFSETQ. Trimming removed 0 bases from V and 1 base from J, with 5 bases in between. The CDR3 nucleotides are TGCGCCAGCAGCTTGGTCAGTTCTGGAAACACCATATATTTT. Its protein is CASSLVSSGNTIYF.

The rearrangement joins TRBV27 to TRBJ1-2, with 7 bases lining up with TRBD1. Looked up from germline, CDR1 is MNHEY and CDR2 is SMNVEV (reference sequence). CDR3 size: 15 residues. V shed 5 bases, J shed 0 bases, and the junction held 6 bases outside the gene matches. The CDR3 bases are TGTGCCAGCAGTCCGATGGGACAGACTAACTATGGCTACACCTTC. Translation gives CASSPMGQTNYGYTF.

V gene TRBV6-1 combines with J gene TRBJ1-1, with D maybe TRBD1 (5 bases). CDR3 length equals 11 residues. Germline-derived CDR1 and CDR2 are MNHNS and SASEGT. V shed 3 bases and J shed 10 bases, with 9 bases lying between them. This CDR3 reads CASSDLGPAFF. The CDR3 DNA sequence: TGTGCCAGCAGTGACCTGGGGCCAGCTTTCTTT.

The CDR3 protein is CASTPEEGQPQHF. Here the CDR3 DNA reads TGTGCCAGCACCCCGGAGGAAGGGCAGCCCCAGCATTTT. The chain is built from TRBV2 and TRBJ1-5, with D uncertain. The CDR3 is 13 residues long. With 7 bases removed from V and 7 bases from J, the gap between germline ends came to 14 bases. The germline V gene has CDR1 SNHLY and CDR2 FYNNEI.

The chain combines TRBV28 with TRBJ2-7, with 7 positions matching TRBD1. Trimming took 4 bases from V and 0 from J; bases not matched to a gene: 3. CDR3 size: 14 residues. Looked up from germline, CDR1 is MDHEN and CDR2 is SYDVKM. CDR3 DNA: TGTGCCAGCAGTTCCCGGGACAGCTCCTACGAGCAGTACTTC. Amino acids: CASSSRDSSYEQYF.

This clone was seen a single time. This chain connects TRBV28 to TRBJ1-2, with 7 positions matching TRBD1. J gave up 0 bases and V 5 bases, and 12 bases lay outside the gene matches. Germline V lookup: CDR1 MDHEN, CDR2 SYDVKM. This CDR3 is 17 amino acids long. The CDR3 DNA reads as TGTGCCAGCAGTCGCCCGGGACAGCAGCTTACTAACTATGGCTACACCTTC. This encodes CASSRPGQQLTNYGYTF.

The chain joins TRBV6-5 to TRBJ2-2; TRBD2 might be the D (7 bases). Germline values: CDR1 MNHEY, CDR2 SVGAGI. The ends were cut back, 2 bases at V and 7 bases at J, with 14 bases in the middle. This CDR3 has 15 residues. The CDR3 protein is CASSYMGEGVGELFF. CDR3 coding DNA: TGTGCCAGCAGTTACATGGGGGAGGGGGTCGGGGAGCTGTTTTTT.